The 27 T cell receptor beta chains below all came from one sample that was sequenced in a study of blood T cell repertoires in COVID-19. Repertoires were generated with immunoSEQ multiplex PCR, while TCRdb's copy carries only in-frame clones and drops some. The repertoire holds roughly 160,000 clones, with about 85% as singletons. The specimen was peripheral blood. These receptor sequences come from a man aged 35 to 55 with acute or convalescent COVID-19.

The chain carries TRBV7-2 and TRBJ2-4, with D tentatively TRBD1 (6 bases). Deletions cut 4 bases from V and 0 bases from J, with 13 bases between. CDR3 length: 16 amino acids. Per germline, CDR1 SGHTA and CDR2 FQGNSA. DNA for the CDR3: TGTGCCAGCAGCTGGGGGCCTAATCTAGCCAAAAACATTCAGTACTTC. Translated: CASSWGPNLAKNIQYF.

The V call is TRBV5-4, the J call TRBJ2-1; D perhaps matches TRBD1 (6 bases). CDR3 length equals 14 residues. CDR1 and CDR2 from the germline V gene are SGHNT and YYREEE (reference sequence). V lost 6 bases and J 3 bases, leaving 13 bases between the germline ends. The CDR3 region is CASTPQGLYNEQFF. The DNA for the CDR3 is TGTGCCAGCACCCCCCAGGGGCTCTACAATGAGCAGTTCTTC.

V usage is TRBV5-6 and J usage is TRBJ1-3, with 8 positions matching TRBD1. The CDR3 is 16 amino acids. Germline CDR1 is SGHDT and CDR2 is YYEEEE. After removal of 2 bases from V and 3 bases from J, the junction contained 7 bases not matched to a gene. CDR3: CASSFAQGAIGNTIYF. CDR3 in DNA: TGTGCCAGCAGCTTCGCCCAGGGGGCTATTGGAAACACCATATATTTT.

This sequence joins TRBV28 and TRBJ2-2, with 9 bases lining up with TRBD2. CDR1 MDHEN and CDR2 SYDVKM come from the germline V gene. V trimming: 6 bases; J trimming: 7 bases; junction bases outside the gene matches: 3. The CDR3 has 13 residues. The CDR3 DNA reads as TGTGCCAGCAGAAATAGCGGGGGCGGGGAGCTGTTTTTT. As protein: CASRNSGGGELFF.

The chain carries TRBV4-3 and TRBJ2-1, with 10 positions matching TRBD1. The CDR3 runs to 15 residues. After removal of 3 bases from V and 9 bases from J, the junction contained 8 bases not matched to a gene. Germline V CDR1 and CDR2: LGHNA, YSLEER. The CDR3 region is CASSQIPGQGIEQFF. CDR3 in DNA: TGCGCCAGCAGCCAGATACCGGGACAGGGGATTGAGCAGTTCTTC.

The V and J genes are TRBV6-1 and TRBJ2-7; D unresolved. This CDR3 contains 16 residues. V was clipped by 1 base and J by 0 bases, with 13 bases between them. CDR1 is MNHNS and CDR2 is SASEGT in the germline V gene. The CDR3 DNA follows: TGTGCCAGCAGTGAAGAATCCTGGGCCAGCTCCTACGAGCAGTACTTC. Its protein product is CASSEESWASSYEQYF.

This clone was seen just once. This chain connects TRBV3-1 (or the pseudogene TRBV3-2) to TRBJ2-1, with D perhaps matching TRBD2 (7 bases). The CDR3 consists of 15 residues. Trimming left V 5 bases short and J 7 bases short, with 18 bases between. Looked up from germline, CDR1 is LGHDT and CDR2 is YNNKEL (reference sequence). The CDR3 DNA reads TGTGCCAGCAGCGGCGGGGGCCTTATGGGAAATGAGCAGTTCTTC. Protein sequence: CASSGGGLMGNEQFF.

A few counts support this clone. The genes are TRBV19 and TRBJ1-3; 7 bases align to TRBD1. Trimming cost V 1 base and J 0 bases; bases outside gene matches: 0. This CDR3 comprises 15 residues. The germline CDR1 and CDR2 sequences are LNHDA and SQIVND (reference sequence). The CDR3 sequence: CASSIGQGSGNTIYF. CDR3 in DNA: TGTGCCAGTAGTATAGGACAGGGCTCTGGAAACACCATATATTTT.

The genes are TRBV5-5 and TRBJ2-7; TRBD1 aligns across 7 bases. The germline CDR1 and CDR2 sequences are SGHKS and YYEKEE (reference sequence). The CDR3 covers 15 residues. V lost 2 bases to trimming and J lost 6 bases; unmatched junction nucleotides: 11. The CDR3 region is CASSFRQGSGVEQYF. Written as DNA, the CDR3 is TGTGCCAGCAGCTTCCGACAGGGCTCAGGGGTCGAGCAGTACTTC.

V usage is TRBV5-1 and J usage is TRBJ1-3; D call uncertain. This CDR3 comprises 15 residues. Trimming removed 4 bases at V and 0 bases at J, with 11 bases between. Germline V gene data show CDR1 as SGHRS and CDR2 as YFSETQ. CDR3 amino acids: CASSPVTTSGNTIYF. The CDR3 DNA is TGCGCCAGCAGCCCGGTGACAACCTCTGGAAACACCATATATTTT.

The V gene is TRBV2, the J gene TRBJ1-4; D gene unclear. CDR1 and CDR2 from the germline V gene are SNHLY and FYNNEI. The CDR3 runs to 15 residues. Trimming pared 8 bases from V and 7 bases from J, leaving 20 bases between. The CDR3, as DNA: TGTGCCAGCGCTCAAATCGGGAAAGCGGGTGAAAAACTGTTTTTT. Translated, it gives CASAQIGKAGEKLFF.

This chain joins TRBV7-9 and TRBJ2-1; 7 bases agree with TRBD2. V trimming: 4 bases; J trimming: 1 base; junction bases outside the gene matches: 4. The V gene's germline CDR1 is SEHNR and CDR2 FQNEAQ (reference sequence). The CDR3 length is 15 residues. The CDR3 protein is CASSSRRGSYNEQFF. The CDR3 nucleotides read TGTGCCAGCAGCTCCCGGCGGGGGTCCTACAATGAGCAGTTCTTC.

The chain joins TRBV11-2 to TRBJ2-3, with D possibly being TRBD1 (6 bases). Trimming cost V 3 bases and J 6 bases, with 13 bases left between them. The CDR3 has 14 residues. Germline assignment: CDR1 SGHAT and CDR2 FQNNGV. The DNA of the CDR3 is TGTGCCAGCAGCTTCACAGGGTTGGGGGATACGCAGTATTTT. Protein product: CASSFTGLGDTQYF.

This clone turned up a few times. This rearrangement joins TRBV7-8 to TRBJ1-6; no clear D. The CDR3 totals 14 residues. Trimming pared 1 base from V and 8 bases from J, leaving 9 bases between. The germline CDR1 and CDR2 sequences are SGHVS and FQNEAQ. The CDR3 nucleotides are TGTGCCAGCAGCTTAGTCGAGGGAGATTCACCCCTCCACTTT. It codes for CASSLVEGDSPLHF.

The chain is built from TRBV5-8 and TRBJ1-4; D is possibly TRBD1 (6 bases). Trimming shortened V by 6 bases and J by 8 bases, and 20 bases separated the two germline ends. The CDR3 totals 15 residues. The germline V gene encodes CDR1 SGHTS and CDR2 YDEGEE. The CDR3 nucleotides are TGTGCCAGCAACCCCAGGGGCCTCCAAGGGGAAAAACTGTTTTTT. Its protein is CASNPRGLQGEKLFF.

For the CDR3, the DNA is TGTGCCAGCAGTGGGACTAGCGGGGGGGCCACAGATACGCAGTATTTT. Its protein product is CASSGTSGGATDTQYF. This chain joins TRBV6-4 and TRBJ2-3, with 15 bases that match TRBD2. In germline, CDR1 is MRHNA, CDR2 SNTAGT. Trimming took 4 bases from V and 2 from J; bases not matched to a gene: 1. The CDR3 is made up of 16 amino acids.

The chain is built from TRBV7-9 and TRBJ2-1; TRBD1 matches 8 bases. This CDR3 region has 14 residues. J was trimmed by 3 bases and V by 8 bases; bases with no gene match: 6. The germline gives CDR1 SEHNR, CDR2 FQNEAQ (reference sequence). The CDR3 is CASVRGQVYNEQFF. As DNA, the CDR3 is TGTGCCAGCGTCCGGGGACAGGTCTACAATGAGCAGTTCTTC.

The chain uses TRBV5-4 and TRBJ2-7; 7 bases fit TRBD2. Germline trimming cut 4 bases from V and 5 bases from J; bases unmatched to any gene: 15. CDR1 and CDR2 from the germline V gene are SGHNT and YYREEE (reference sequence). The CDR3 extends over 16 amino acids. The DNA of the CDR3 is TGTGCCAGCAGCCGCCCTCGGGCGGGGGAGGGCCACGAGCAGTACTTC. The encoded protein is CASSRPRAGEGHEQYF.

This sequence joins TRBV5-4 and TRBJ2-3; TRBD2 agrees at 13 bases. The CDR3 runs to 15 residues. V lost 3 bases, J lost 6 bases, and 4 bases stayed unmatched. Germline V gene lookup returns CDR1 SGHNT and CDR2 YYREEE (reference sequence). The CDR3 sequence: CASSSGLAGRDTQYF. In DNA form, the CDR3 reads TGTGCCAGCAGCTCGGGACTAGCGGGGAGGGATACGCAGTATTTT. Together with reference TRBV5-4 and TRBJ2-3, the CDR3 gives the full variable domain: ETGVTQSPTHLIKTRGQQVTLRCSSQSGHNTVSWYQQALGQGPQFIFQYYREEENGRGNFPPRFSGLQFPNYSSELNVNALELDDSALYLCASSSGLAGRDTQYFGPGTRLTVL.

The genes are TRBV9 and TRBJ2-3; D is undetermined. The germline CDR1 and CDR2 sequences are SGDLS and YYNGEE. V gave up 0 bases and J gave up 4 bases, with 9 bases separating them. The CDR3 consists of 14 residues. The DNA of the CDR3 is TGTGCCAGCAGCGTAGTTCCTGGAGCAGATACGCAGTATTTT. It translates to CASSVVPGADTQYF.

This clone was detected only once. The V and J genes are TRBV7-9 and TRBJ2-3; TRBD1 might be the D (5 bases). The CDR3 loop spans 16 amino acids. Between the trimmed V and J ends, which lost 5 bases and 1 base, there was a span of 16 bases. Germline CDR1 reads SEHNR; CDR2 reads FQNEAQ (reference sequence). Here the CDR3 DNA reads TGTGCCAGCAGCCCGCCCTTAATGACAGGCACAGATACGCAGTATTTT. It is translated as CASSPPLMTGTDTQYF.

The rearrangement joins TRBV5-1 to TRBJ1-2; no reliable D call. The ends were cut back, 2 bases at V and 6 bases at J, with 14 bases in the middle. The CDR3 contains 14 residues. Germline V lookup: CDR1 SGHRS, CDR2 YFSETQ. CDR3 in amino acids: CASSFGFQLDGYTF. DNA for the CDR3: TGCGCCAGCAGCTTTGGTTTTCAATTAGATGGCTACACCTTC.

The chain carries TRBV12-3 or TRBV12-4 and TRBJ1-5; possible D gene TRBD1, 6 bases. CDR3 size: 13 residues. V was shortened by 5 bases and J by 7 bases, with 12 bases between the two germline ends. For the CDR3, the DNA is TGTGCCAGCAGTCCCCCTGGGGGCCAGCCCCAGCATTTT. Residues: CASSPPGGQPQHF.

This chain uses TRBV30 with TRBJ1-2, with D possibly matching TRBD1 (5 bases). The CDR3 is 13 amino acids. CDR1 is GTSNPN, CDR2 SVGIG, per germline (reference sequence). V was pared by 3 bases and J by 4 bases, with 12 bases between. The CDR3 DNA reads TGTGCCTGGAGCGCGGACACCTCCTATGGCTACACCTTC. Its translation: CAWSADTSYGYTF.

This clone was found once. This chain joins TRBV19 and TRBJ2-1, with D hard to call. The CDR3 totals 16 residues. V dropped 5 bases and J dropped 0 bases, with 14 bases sitting between them. Germline V lookup: CDR1 LNHDA, CDR2 SQIVND (reference sequence). The CDR3 DNA reads as TGTGCCAGTAGTCGTGGGCTAACGAGCTCCTACAATGAGCAGTTCTTC. It yields the protein CASSRGLTSSYNEQFF. Variable domain in full (rest from reference TRBV19 and TRBJ2-1): DGGITQSPKYLFRKEGQNVTLSCEQNLNHDAMYWYRQDPGQGLRLIYYSQIVNDFQKGDIAEGYSVSREKKESFPLTVTSAQKNPTAFYLCASSRGLTSSYNEQFFGPGTRLTVL.

This clone was observed a handful of times. V and J are TRBV9 and TRBJ1-1; 8 positions match TRBD1. The junction had 7 bases not matched to a gene; V was cut back by 2 bases and J by 1 base. The CDR3 spans 16 residues. Germline loops: CDR1 SGDLS, CDR2 YYNGEE. CDR3 region: CASSVGAGTGNTEAFF. CDR3 bases: TGTGCCAGCAGCGTGGGGGCCGGGACAGGGAACACTGAAGCTTTCTTT.

The chain carries TRBV9 and TRBJ2-3; no clear D gene. With 0 bases removed from V and 6 bases from J, the gap between germline ends came to 8 bases. The CDR3 covers 13 residues. The germline V gene encodes CDR1 SGDLS and CDR2 YYNGEE. CDR3: CASSVGNADTQYF. Written as DNA, the CDR3 is TGTGCCAGCAGCGTAGGAAATGCGGATACGCAGTATTTT.